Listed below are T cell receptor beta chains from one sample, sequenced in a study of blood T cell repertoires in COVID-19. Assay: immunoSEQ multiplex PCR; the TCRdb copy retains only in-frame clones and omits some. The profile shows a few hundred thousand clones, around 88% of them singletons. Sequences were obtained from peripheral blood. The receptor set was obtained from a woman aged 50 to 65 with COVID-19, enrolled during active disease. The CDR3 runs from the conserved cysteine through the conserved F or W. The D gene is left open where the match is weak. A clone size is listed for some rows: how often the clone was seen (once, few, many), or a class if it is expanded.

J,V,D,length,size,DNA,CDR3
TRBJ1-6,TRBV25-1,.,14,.,TGTGCCAGCAGTGAATGGGCATCTACCTCACCCCTCCACTTT,CASSEWASTSPLHF
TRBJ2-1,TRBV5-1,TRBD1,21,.,TGCGCCAGCAGCTCGCCCGGGACAGGGGCCCCTAAGGTGGGCTCCTACAATGAGCAGTTCTTC,CASSSPGTGAPKVGSYNEQFF
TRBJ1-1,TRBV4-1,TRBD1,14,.,TGCGCCAGCAGCCAAACTCGGACAGGGGGTGAAGCTTTCTTT,CASSQTRTGGEAFF
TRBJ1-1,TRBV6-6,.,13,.,TGTGCCAGCAGTTACTCGCTAGGGGCTGAAGCTTTCTTT,CASSYSLGAEAFF
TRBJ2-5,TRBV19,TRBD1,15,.,TGTGCCAGTAGTCAGGCGACAGGGGGCCAGGAGACCCAGTACTTC,CASSQATGGQETQYF
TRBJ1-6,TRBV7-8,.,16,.,TGTGCCAGCAGCTTATCGTTGAGCTCCTATAATTCACCCCTCCACTTT,CASSLSLSSYNSPLHF
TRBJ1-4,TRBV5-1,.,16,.,TGCGCCAGCAGCTTCGGCGGGACTGCAACTAATGAAAAACTGTTTTTT,CASSFGGTATNEKLFF
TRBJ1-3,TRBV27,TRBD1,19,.,TGTGCCAGCAGTCCCACGGGACAGGGAGTGCAGTTATCTGGAAACACCATATATTTT,CASSPTGQGVQLSGNTIYF
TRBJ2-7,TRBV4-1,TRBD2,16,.,TGCGCCAGCAGCCGCGGGAGTTCGGGGGTCTCGTACGAGCAGTACTTC,CASSRGSSGVSYEQYF
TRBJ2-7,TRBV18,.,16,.,TGTGCCAGCTCATATAGCGGGACAGTAGCTTCCTACGAGCAGTACTTC,CASSYSGTVASYEQYF
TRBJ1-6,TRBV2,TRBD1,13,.,TGTGCCTCCCGGGGGACAGATACTTCACCCCTCCACTTT,CASRGTDTSPLHF
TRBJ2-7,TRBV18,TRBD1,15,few,TGTGCCAGCTCACCACCATTACAGGGGAGCTACGAGCAGTACTTC,CASSPPLQGSYEQYF
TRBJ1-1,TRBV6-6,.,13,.,TGTGCCAGCACCGGAGTCAGGAACACTGAAGCTTTCTTT,CASTGVRNTEAFF
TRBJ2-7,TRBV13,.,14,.,TGTGCCAGCAGCCAGTGGACAGTCTCCTACGAGCAGTACTTC,CASSQWTVSYEQYF
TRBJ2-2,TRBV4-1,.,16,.,TGCGCCAGCAGCCAAGTTAAAACAGGTCCTACCGGGGAGCTGTTTTTT,CASSQVKTGPTGELFF
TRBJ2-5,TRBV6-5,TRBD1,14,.,TGTGCCAGCATGCTTGGGACAGTTAAAGAGACCCAGTACTTC,CASMLGTVKETQYF
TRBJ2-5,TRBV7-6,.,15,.,TGTGCCAGCAGCTTAGGAGGGACAACCGAAGAGACCCAGTACTTC,CASSLGGTTEETQYF
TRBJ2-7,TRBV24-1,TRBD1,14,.,TGTGCCACCAGTGACTTGGACAGGCCCTACGAGCAGTACTTC,CATSDLDRPYEQYF
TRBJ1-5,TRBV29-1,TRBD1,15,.,TGCAGCGTTGCCCTCACAGGGGACCTCAATCAGCCCCAGCATTTT,CSVALTGDLNQPQHF
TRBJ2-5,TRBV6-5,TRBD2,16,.,TGTGCCAGCAGTTCTCCCCATAGCGGGGCCGGGGAGACCCAGTACTTC,CASSSPHSGAGETQYF
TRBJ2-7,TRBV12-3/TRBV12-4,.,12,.,TGTGCCAGCAGTTTAGCGCTATACGAGCAGTACTTC,CASSLALYEQYF
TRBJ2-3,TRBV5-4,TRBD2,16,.,TGTGCCAGCAGCTCGGGGGGGTTTGTAAGGACAGATACGCAGTATTTT,CASSSGGFVRTDTQYF
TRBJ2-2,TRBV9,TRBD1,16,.,TGTGCCAGCAGCGTAGTCGGGACAGGGAGGATGGGGGAGCTGTTTTTT,CASSVVGTGRMGELFF
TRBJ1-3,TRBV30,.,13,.,TGTGCCTGGGCCCCGGGGTCTGGAAACACCATATATTTT,CAWAPGSGNTIYF
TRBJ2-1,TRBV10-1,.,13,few,TGCGCCAGCAGTGAGTACAGGGATAATGAGCAGTTCTTC,CASSEYRDNEQFF
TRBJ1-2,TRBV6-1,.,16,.,TGTGCCAGCAGTGAGCTACACAACTCAGGGAACTATGGCTACACCTTC,CASSELHNSGNYGYTF
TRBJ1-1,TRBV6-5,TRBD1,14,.,TGTGCCAGCAGACCCGACAGGGTAAACACTGAAGCTTTCTTT,CASRPDRVNTEAFF
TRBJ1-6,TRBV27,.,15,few,TGTGCCAGCAGTCTACACCAAGCAGGGACATCACCCCTCCACTTT,CASSLHQAGTSPLHF
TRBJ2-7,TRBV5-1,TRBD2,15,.,TGCGCCAGCAGCTTGAGGGCGGGGGGAACCTACGAGCAGTACTTC,CASSLRAGGTYEQYF
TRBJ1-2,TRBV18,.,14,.,TGTGCCAGCTCACCGGAGGGATCATCCTATGGCTACACCTTC,CASSPEGSSYGYTF
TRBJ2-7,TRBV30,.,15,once,TGTGCCTGGAGTGCCTTCCGCAGGGGGGTCTACGAGCAGTACTTC,CAWSAFRRGVYEQYF
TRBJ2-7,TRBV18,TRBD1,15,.,TGTGCCAGCTCACCGGGACAGGGGAGCTCCTACGAGCAGTACTTC,CASSPGQGSSYEQYF
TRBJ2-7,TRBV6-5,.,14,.,TGTGCCAGCAGCCGCGACGGGGGCTCCTACGAGCAGTACTTC,CASSRDGGSYEQYF
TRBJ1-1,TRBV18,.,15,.,TGTGCCAGCGCAACGGCGCAGGGCAGGGGCACTGAAGCTTTCTTT,CASATAQGRGTEAFF
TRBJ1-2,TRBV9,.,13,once,TGTGCCAGCAGCCCCGAGGATTTCTATGGCTACACCTTC,CASSPEDFYGYTF
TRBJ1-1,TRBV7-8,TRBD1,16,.,TGTGCCAGCAGCTGGGGACAGGGGGCAATGAACACTGAAGCTTTCTTT,CASSWGQGAMNTEAFF
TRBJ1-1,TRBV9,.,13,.,TGTGCCAGCAGCGCAGGGTTGAACACTGAAGCTTTCTTT,CASSAGLNTEAFF
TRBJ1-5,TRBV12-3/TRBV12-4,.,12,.,TGTGCCAGCAGTTTACTTCTTCAGCCCCAGCATTTT,CASSLLLQPQHF